The subject of this entry is one T cell receptor (beta chain). Its antigen is unknown. Investigators reverse transcribed all isolated RNA, so they sequenced expressed TCRB transcripts. Using immunoSEQ multiplex PCR, the repertoire was profiled, and TCRdb retains in-frame clones only, with some absent. The table lists some 150,000 clones, 40% to 60% of them singletons. The sample comes from a study of beta chain features in type 1 diabetes. Study-wide results and limits: The naive, central memory and Treg TCRB repertoires of patients appeared to be more similar to one another than those of healthy donors.

The V segment lost 6 bases and the J segment 5 bases; nucleotides outside the gene matches: 2. The CDR3 has 11 amino acids. CDR1 is DFQATT, CDR2 SNEGSKA, per germline (reference sequence). This clonotype was sampled from a man between 18 and 35 years old in good health. The chain joins TRBV20-1 to TRBJ1-1; 8 nucleotides align to TRBD1. The source material was Tregs from blood. CDR3 amino acids: CSARTGTEAFF. The CDR3 coding sequence is TGCAGTGCCAGGACAGGGACTGAAGCTTTCTTT.